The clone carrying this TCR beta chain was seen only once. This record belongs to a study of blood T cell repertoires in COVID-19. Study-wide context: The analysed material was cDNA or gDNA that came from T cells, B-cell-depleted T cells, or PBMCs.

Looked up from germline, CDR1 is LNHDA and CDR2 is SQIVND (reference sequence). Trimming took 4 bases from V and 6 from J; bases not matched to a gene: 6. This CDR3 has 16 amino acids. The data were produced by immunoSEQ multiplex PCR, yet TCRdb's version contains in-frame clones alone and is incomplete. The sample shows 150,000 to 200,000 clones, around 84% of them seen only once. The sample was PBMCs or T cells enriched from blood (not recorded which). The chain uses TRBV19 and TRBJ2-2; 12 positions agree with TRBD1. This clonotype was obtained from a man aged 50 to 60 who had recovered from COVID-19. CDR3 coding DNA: TGTGCCAGTAGTAAAAGGGACAGGGGGCGGTCCGGGGAGCTGTTTTTT. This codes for CASSKRDRGRSGELFF.